Included here is one T cell receptor (beta chain) sequence, with context. This clonotype showed up many times. The target of this receptor is not known. Base quality data are lacking; no much larger clone is found one base away. The sample originates from a study of identical twins (TCRdb year 2016). The study in broad terms: To test whether fetal clonotypes persist, this study deep-sequenced TCR alpha and beta repertoires from monozygotic twins, from unrelated adults of various ages, and from cord blood. To rule out contamination, the twin experiments were replicated at different times with different library preparation protocols. Findings and caveats that apply to the study as a whole: Conclusions relied on cross-sectional statistical analysis, since the same donors could not be followed over many years. In beta out-of-frame sequences, excess twin sharing was weaker, because having fewer shared sequences lowered the signal-to-noise ratio. In monozygotic twins, out-of-frame TCR alpha sharing was systematically underestimated by recombination models, although the models agreed with sharing between unrelated individuals. Invariant T cells such as MAIT and iNKT could partly confound zero-insertion analyses, although diverse VJ usage argued against such confounding for most clonotypes. Abundant cord blood beta clonotypes had fewer insertions, young adult naive repertoires showed a similar but weaker trend, and memory repertoires showed no such trend. Compared with coincidental sharing between unrelated individuals, an excess of low generation-probability sequences was observed among out-of-frame TCR alpha sequences shared between twins.

Every donor was a healthy Caucasian. The twin cohort comprised three pairs of female monozygotic twins, all aged roughly 18 to 30 years. Peripheral blood mononuclear cells were the source from which RNA for the TCR libraries was isolated. Library preparation was by 5' RACE. Sequencing used an Illumina HiSeq 2000. A universal primer binding site was introduced by template switching, and a unique molecular identifier was present in the final cDNA, enabling accurate counting of TCR cDNA molecules. First-strand cDNA for TCR alpha and beta chains was synthesized from specific primers in the conserved constant-segment region. To control for contamination, each cDNA library was double barcoded with a SMART-Mk sample barcode plus Illumina barcodes. TruSeq adapter sequences and Illumina sample barcodes were added in two successive PCR steps. TCR alpha and beta cDNA libraries were sequenced on the Illumina HiSeq platform with custom primers. On the study's bioinformatics: Unique molecular identifiers were extracted from raw reads with MiGEC, and CDR3 positions were determined with MiXCR. For each individual, recombination models were inferred using an EM algorithm with the repgenHMM and IGoR tools. The analysis of shared clonotypes was done with the tcR package in R, with sharing normalized by the product of cloneset sizes. Out-of-frame nonproductive sequences were analyzed to study raw recombination free of thymic and clonal selection effects. TCRdb reworked the public reads: Q25 trimming with fastp, MiXCR clone assembly, productive beta chains retained. Each CDR3 protein gets just one entry, which takes the most common genes and DNA from the rows behind it. These V and J calls rely on TCRdb rather than the paper's analysis. Recorded for this sample are 690,000 or so distinct CDR3 sequences; around 8.3% of them occurred a single time. The ten largest make up around 0.98% of the sample.

The CDR3 has 13 amino acids, counting the end cysteine and phenylalanine. Just the 39-base CDR3 DNA is kept, in frame starting at base 1. The V and J ends are trimmed by 1 base and 7 bases, leaving 9 bases between them. CDR1 and CDR2, looked up from the germline V gene, are SGHRS and YFSETQ. These data also formed part of another study, on yellow fever vaccine responses in identical twins. According to the second study: According to the authors, in identical twins the way T cells responded to vaccination appeared partly convergent and partly personalized. Focusing on identical twins, the study followed the T cell clones that responded to the vaccine, and did so with precision.

The sequencing sample was made of PBMCs. The TCR comes from a woman aged 18-30 years in good health. The V and J genes are TRBV5-1 and TRBJ2-1; perhaps TRBD2 is the D gene, with 5 bases matching. The CDR3 region: CASSLPTINEQFF. In nucleotides, the sequence is TGCGCCAGCAGCTTGCCGACTATAAATGAGCAGTTCTTC.